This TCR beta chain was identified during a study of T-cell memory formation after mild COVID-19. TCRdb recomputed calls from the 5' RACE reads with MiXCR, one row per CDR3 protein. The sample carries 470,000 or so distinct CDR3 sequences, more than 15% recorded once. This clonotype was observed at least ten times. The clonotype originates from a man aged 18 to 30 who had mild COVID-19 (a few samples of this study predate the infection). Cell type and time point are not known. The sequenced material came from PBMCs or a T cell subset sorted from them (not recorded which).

CDR3 DNA: TGTGCCAGCAGCTCGCTAGCAGCGGGGGGGCCGAAAGATACGCAGTATTTT. Its translation: CASSSLAAGGPKDTQYF. The chain is built from TRBV6-5 and TRBJ2-3; 10 bases are a match to TRBD2. The CDR3 spans 17 residues. V was clipped by 6 bases and J by 5 bases; unmatched bases: 14. Germline V gene data show CDR1 as MNHEY and CDR2 as SVGAGI.